This TCR beta chain is from a study of blood T cells in healthy people across ages. Regarding the study as a whole: Lack of knowledge of donor CMV status possibly confounded expanded clonotype changes. While age rose, TCR beta diversity per million T cells dropped in a roughly linear way. What prevented conclusive comparison of naive and antigen-experienced cells was that PBMCs were unsorted. TCR beta diversity correlated strongly with naive T cell percentage.

As regards this clonotype: What it binds is unknown.

The CDR3 consists of 14 residues. J lost 2 bases, V lost 3 bases, and 3 bases had no gene match. Germline values: CDR1 LGHNA, CDR2 YSLEER. For the second PCR, which ran for roughly 7 to 11 cycles, a sample-barcoded 5' primer and a J-beta primer mix were used. From the 5' RACE reads, TCRdb called clonotypes with MiXCR, one entry per CDR3 protein. The table records 1,100,000 or so distinct CDR3 sequences, 40% to 45% of them present only once. The TCR originated in an older woman in good health. The genes are TRBV4-3 and TRBJ1-2; TRBD1 matches at 7 bases. Input material: blood. This chain's CDR3 is CASSQQQGNYGYTF. DNA for the CDR3: TGCGCCAGCAGCCAGCAACAGGGGAACTATGGCTACACCTTC.